What follows are 11 T cell receptor beta chains derived from one specimen sequenced in a study of CD8+ T cells in alopecia areata (dated by TCRdb to 2017 to 2018). Library creation used the immunoSEQ multiplex PCR assay. RNA was extracted from all samples and reverse transcribed into cDNA, which served as template for TCR sequencing. This is the immuneACCESS table as TCRdb keeps it, with only in-frame sequences that have V and J called. A part of the clones is gone; compared with another copy, unresolved V genes explain less than half, and the rest is unexplained. The table for this sample lists under 250,000 clones; 56% of them were counted only once. Over 4% of the sample comes from the top ten. The sequenced sample was CD8+ T cells sorted from blood. These receptors were taken from a human donor in good health.

This clone turned up a few times. The rearrangement uses TRBV6-4 and TRBJ2-7; the D is unclear. Germline CDR1 MRHNA, CDR2 SNTAGT. The CDR3 spans 16 residues. The V and J ends lost 2 bases and 3 bases respectively, with 17 bases between them. The CDR3 spells CASSDKELCPFYEQYF. CDR3 nucleotides: TGTGCCAGCAGTGACAAGGAACTATGCCCCTTCTACGAGCAGTACTTC.

V is TRBV6-1 and J is TRBJ1-2; possible D gene TRBD1, 6 bases. Trimming left V 2 bases short and J 2 bases short, with 6 bases between. Germline V lookup: CDR1 MNHNS, CDR2 SASEGT. This CDR3 is 13 amino acids long. The CDR3 loop is CASSETGNYGYTF. DNA of the CDR3: TGTGCCAGCAGTGAAACAGGGAACTATGGCTACACCTTC.

This clone was recorded only once. The chain couples TRBV7-2 to TRBJ2-6, with D tentatively TRBD1 or TRBD2 (5 bases each). V lost 0 bases, J lost 2 bases, and 5 bases lay in between. Looked up from germline, CDR1 is SGHTA and CDR2 is FQGNSA. The CDR3 consists of 15 residues. In nucleotides, the CDR3 is TGTGCCAGCAGCTTAGCGGGGGCTGGGGCCAACGTCCTGACTTTC. It translates to CASSLAGAGANVLTF.

This sequence joins TRBV7-2 and TRBJ2-7; D is unresolved. This CDR3 comprises 14 residues. Trimming stripped 2 bases from V and 5 bases from J, with 13 bases between. Germline values: CDR1 SGHTA, CDR2 FQGNSA. CDR3 amino acids: CASSLPRAVDEQYF. The CDR3 nucleotides read TGTGCCAGCAGCTTACCCCGGGCGGTGGACGAGCAGTACTTC. Drawing the rest from reference TRBV7-2 and TRBJ2-7, the complete variable domain is GAGVSQSPSNKVTEKGKDVELRCDPISGHTALYWYRQSLGQGLEFLIYFQGNSAPDKSGLPSDRFSAERTGGSVSTLTIQRTQQEDSAVYLCASSLPRAVDEQYFGPGTRLTVT.

The V gene is TRBV29-1, the J gene TRBJ2-7; D remains unclear. The CDR3 sequence is 12 residues long. Germline CDR1 is SQVTM and CDR2 is ANQGSEA. Trimming took off 7 bases at V and 0 bases at J, with 10 bases between the two ends. CDR3 residues: CSARSSSYEQYF. The CDR3 nucleotides read TGCAGCGCCAGATCTAGCTCCTACGAGCAGTACTTC.

J is TRBJ1-1 and V is TRBV5-6, with D unresolved. The V gene lost 2 bases and the J gene lost 1 base, with 6 bases spanning the gap. CDR1 and CDR2 (germline): SGHDT, YYEEEE. This CDR3 is 13 amino acids long. The CDR3 sequence: CASSFRGNTEAFF. In DNA form, the CDR3 reads TGTGCCAGCAGCTTTCGGGGGAACACTGAAGCTTTCTTT.

This clone has more than one count but fewer than ten. V is TRBV11-2 and J is TRBJ2-7, with 10 bases matching TRBD2. Germline loops: CDR1 SGHAT, CDR2 FQNNGV. The CDR3 sequence is 17 residues long. V trimming: 1 base; J trimming: 0 bases; junction bases outside the gene matches: 6. CDR3 nucleotide sequence: TGTGCCAGCAGCTTAGGTAGCGGGGGGCTCGACTCCTACGAGCAGTACTTC. Translating it yields CASSLGSGGLDSYEQYF.

This clone was observed a few times. The gene calls are TRBV4-1 and TRBJ1-4; tentatively, D is TRBD1 (6 bases). The V and J ends lost 3 bases and 8 bases respectively, with 16 bases between them. CDR3 length equals 15 residues. Per the germline V gene, CDR1 is MGHRA and CDR2 is YSYEKL. The CDR3 DNA sequence: TGCGCCAGCAGCCACCGGACAGAGCAGATCGAAAAACTGTTTTTT. As protein: CASSHRTEQIEKLFF.

The rearrangement links TRBV27 to TRBJ1-2; 8 bases fit TRBD1. CDR1 and CDR2 from the germline V gene are MNHEY and SMNVEV (reference sequence). The CDR3 runs to 13 residues. The V and J ends lost 6 bases and 5 bases, in that order; junction bases with no gene match: 5. The CDR3 here is CASRFTGGYGYTF. CDR3 DNA: TGTGCCAGCAGATTCACAGGGGGGTATGGCTACACCTTC.

This clone appeared a few times. This chain uses TRBV5-6 with TRBJ1-6; D might be TRBD1 (6 bases). V was clipped by 3 bases and J by 13 bases, with 8 bases between them. CDR1 is SGHDT and CDR2 is YYEEEE in the germline V gene. The CDR3 runs to 11 residues. The CDR3 sequence: CASSSQGPLHF. CDR3 DNA: TGTGCCAGCAGCTCCCAGGGGCCCCTCCACTTT.

This clone has a single count. This chain uses TRBV5-1 with TRBJ2-5, with TRBD2 as a possible D gene (5 bases). CDR1 and CDR2 (germline): SGHRS, YFSETQ. The CDR3 sequence is 13 residues long. Trimming took 4 bases from V and 3 from J, leaving 10 bases between them. The CDR3 DNA follows: TGCGCCAGCAGCCCGGACTTAAAAGAGACCCAGTACTTC. Protein sequence: CASSPDLKETQYF.